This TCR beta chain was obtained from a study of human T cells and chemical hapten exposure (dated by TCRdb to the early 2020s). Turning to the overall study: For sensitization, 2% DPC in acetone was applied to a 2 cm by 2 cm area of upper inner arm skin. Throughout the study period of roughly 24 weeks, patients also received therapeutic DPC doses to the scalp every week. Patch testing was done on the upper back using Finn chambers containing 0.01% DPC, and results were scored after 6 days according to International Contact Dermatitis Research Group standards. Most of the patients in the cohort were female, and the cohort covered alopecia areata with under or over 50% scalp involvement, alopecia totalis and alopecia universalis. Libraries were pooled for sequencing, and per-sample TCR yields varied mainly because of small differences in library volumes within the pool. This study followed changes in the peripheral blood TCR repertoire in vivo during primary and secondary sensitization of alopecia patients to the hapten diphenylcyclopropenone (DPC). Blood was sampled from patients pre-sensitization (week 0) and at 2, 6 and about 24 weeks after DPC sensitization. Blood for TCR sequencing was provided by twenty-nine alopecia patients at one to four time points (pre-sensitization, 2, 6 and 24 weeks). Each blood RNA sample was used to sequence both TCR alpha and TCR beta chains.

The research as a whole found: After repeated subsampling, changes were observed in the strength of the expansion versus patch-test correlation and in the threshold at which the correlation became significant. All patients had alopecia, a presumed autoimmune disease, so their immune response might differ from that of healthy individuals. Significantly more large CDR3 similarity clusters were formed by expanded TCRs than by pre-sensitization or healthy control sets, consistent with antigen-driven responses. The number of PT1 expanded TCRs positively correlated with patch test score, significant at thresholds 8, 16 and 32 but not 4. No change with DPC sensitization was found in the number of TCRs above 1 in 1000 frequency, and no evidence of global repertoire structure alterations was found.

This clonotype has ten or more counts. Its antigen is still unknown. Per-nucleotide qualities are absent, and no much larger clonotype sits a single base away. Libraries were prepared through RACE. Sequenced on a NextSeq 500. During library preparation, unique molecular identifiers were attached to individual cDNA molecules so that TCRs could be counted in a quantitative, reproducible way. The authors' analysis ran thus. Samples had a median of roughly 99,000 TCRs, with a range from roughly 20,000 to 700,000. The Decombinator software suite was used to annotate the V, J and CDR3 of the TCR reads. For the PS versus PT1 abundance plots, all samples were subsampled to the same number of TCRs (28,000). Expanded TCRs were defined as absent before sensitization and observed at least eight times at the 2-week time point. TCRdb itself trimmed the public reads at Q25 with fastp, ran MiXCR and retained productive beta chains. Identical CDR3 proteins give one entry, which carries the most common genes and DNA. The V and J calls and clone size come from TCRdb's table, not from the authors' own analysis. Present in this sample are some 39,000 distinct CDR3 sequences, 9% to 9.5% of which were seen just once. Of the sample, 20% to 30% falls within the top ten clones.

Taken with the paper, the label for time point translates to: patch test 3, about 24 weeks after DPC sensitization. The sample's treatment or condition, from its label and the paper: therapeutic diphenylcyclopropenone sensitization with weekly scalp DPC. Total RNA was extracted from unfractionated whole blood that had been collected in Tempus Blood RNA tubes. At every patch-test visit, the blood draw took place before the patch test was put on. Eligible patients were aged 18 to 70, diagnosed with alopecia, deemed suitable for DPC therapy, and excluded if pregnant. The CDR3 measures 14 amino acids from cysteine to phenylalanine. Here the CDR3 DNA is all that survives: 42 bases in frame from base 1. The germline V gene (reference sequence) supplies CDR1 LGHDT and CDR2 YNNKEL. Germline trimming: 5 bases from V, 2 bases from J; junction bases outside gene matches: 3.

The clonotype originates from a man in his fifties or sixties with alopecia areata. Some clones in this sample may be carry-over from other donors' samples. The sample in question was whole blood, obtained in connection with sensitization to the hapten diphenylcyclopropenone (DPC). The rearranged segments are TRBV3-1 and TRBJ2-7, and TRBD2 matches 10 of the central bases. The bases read TGTGCCAGCAGCGCCGGGACTAGCGCCTACGAGCAGTACTTC. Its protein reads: CASSAGTSAYEQYF.